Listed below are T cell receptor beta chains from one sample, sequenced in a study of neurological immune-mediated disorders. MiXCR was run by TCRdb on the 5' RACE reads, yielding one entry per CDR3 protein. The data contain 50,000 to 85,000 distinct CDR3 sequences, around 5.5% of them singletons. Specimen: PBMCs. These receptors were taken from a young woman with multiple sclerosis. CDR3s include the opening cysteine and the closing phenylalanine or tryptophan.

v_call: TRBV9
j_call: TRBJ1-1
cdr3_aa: CASSVNGQNTEAFF

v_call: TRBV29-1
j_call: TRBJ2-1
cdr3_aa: CSVEIGQVNEQFF

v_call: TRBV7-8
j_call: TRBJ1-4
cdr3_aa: CASSLRQGANEKLFF

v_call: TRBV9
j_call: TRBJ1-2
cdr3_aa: CASSVADRVDYGYTF

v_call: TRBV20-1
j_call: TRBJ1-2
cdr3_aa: CSAGDTLTGGYTF

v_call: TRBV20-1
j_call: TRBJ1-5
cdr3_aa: CSARDLRGEQPQHF

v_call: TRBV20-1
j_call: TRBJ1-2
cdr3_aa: CSARVLREGYTF

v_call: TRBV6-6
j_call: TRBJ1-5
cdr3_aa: CASSYSGGQPQNF

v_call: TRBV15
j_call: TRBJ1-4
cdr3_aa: CATSPRGRGEKLFF

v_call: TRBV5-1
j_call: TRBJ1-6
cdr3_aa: CASSLVSNSPLHF

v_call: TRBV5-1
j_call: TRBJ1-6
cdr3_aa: CASSLLGQENNSPLNF

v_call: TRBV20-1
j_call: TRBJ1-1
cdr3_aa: CSARGTRDTEAFF

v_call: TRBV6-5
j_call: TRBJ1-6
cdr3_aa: CASRRTGVSPLHF

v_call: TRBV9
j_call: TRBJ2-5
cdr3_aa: CASSVALGRGNQETQYF

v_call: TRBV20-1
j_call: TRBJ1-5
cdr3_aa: CSAKRAQGSNQPQNF